This T cell receptor beta chain appears in the sequencing data of a study of T cell changes during pregnancy in multiple sclerosis. Only in-frame clones appear in the TCRdb table, and some are missing; sequencing was by immunoSEQ multiplex PCR. Of over 85,000 clones listed, 91% are singletons. The CDR3 runs to 18 residues. CDR1 is SGHNT and CDR2 is YYREEE in the germline V gene (reference sequence). V shed 5 bases, J shed 2 bases, and the junction held 15 bases outside the gene matches. The chain links TRBV5-4 to TRBJ2-3; 9 nucleotides match TRBD2. Material: peripheral blood, obtained after pregnancy. The source of this sequence is a female donor in good health, enrolled as a control in a pregnancy study. CDR3 protein: CASSSVSGGRLNTDTQYF. CDR3 nucleotides: TGTGCCAGCAGTTCCGTGAGCGGGGGGCGTTTAAACACAGATACGCAGTATTTT.